Listed here are 10 T cell receptor beta chains from one sample, sequenced in a study of OX40 agonist ivuxolimab in advanced cancers. The repertoire was sequenced with immunoSEQ multiplex PCR; TCRdb's copy has only in-frame clones and lacks some. The table records about 66,000 clones, roughly nine tenths of them present only once. The specimen was CD4+ or CD8+ T cells sorted from blood, collected in a trial of the OX40 agonist ivuxolimab. Every receptor here comes from an adult with an advanced solid tumor such as melanoma, head and neck, liver or kidney cancer.

The chain uses TRBV19 and TRBJ1-2; TRBD1 is a possible D gene (5 bases). Trimming removed 9 bases at V and 3 bases at J, with 14 bases between. Germline values: CDR1 LNHDA, CDR2 SQIVND (reference sequence). The CDR3 contains 13 residues. CDR3 sequence (DNA): TGTGCCAGCAGGGTCCATGGGGACTATGGCTACACCTTC. Its protein product is CASRVHGDYGYTF.

J is TRBJ1-2 and V is TRBV28, with D unresolved. With 6 bases removed from V and 5 bases from J, the gap between germline ends came to 13 bases. CDR1 and CDR2 from the germline V gene are MDHEN and SYDVKM. CDR3 size: 13 residues. CDR3 sequence reads: CASSPRDTYGYTF. The CDR3 DNA follows: TGTGCCAGCAGCCCTAGGGATACTTATGGCTACACCTTC.

This clone is a singleton in its sample. The chain joins TRBV7-3 to TRBJ1-2, with 9 positions matching TRBD1. The CDR3 has 14 amino acids. J gave up 6 bases and V 5 bases, and 7 bases lay outside the gene matches. Germline V gene data show CDR1 as SGHTA and CDR2 as FQGTGA. In nucleotides, the CDR3 is TGTGCCAGCAGCGCCACAGGGGGCATCGATGGCTACACCTTC. As protein: CASSATGGIDGYTF.

The chain recombines TRBV6-6 with TRBJ1-2, with D unresolved. Germline V gene data show CDR1 as MNHNY and CDR2 as SVGAGI (reference sequence). Trimming cost V 9 bases and J 0 bases, with 14 bases left between them. The CDR3 runs 14 residues. The chain's CDR3 is CASTTLAANYGYTF. CDR3 in DNA: TGTGCCAGTACAACCCTAGCAGCTAACTATGGCTACACCTTC.

CDR3 protein: CASSQDRWTRITGELFF. The CDR3 DNA sequence: TGCGCCAGCAGCCAAGATCGTTGGACAAGGATAACCGGGGAGCTGTTTTTT. V and J are TRBV4-1 and TRBJ2-2, with a weak D call TRBD1 (5 bases). V was cut by 0 bases and J by 5 bases, with 16 bases left in between. The CDR3 is 17 amino acids. Germline-derived CDR1 and CDR2 are MGHRA and YSYEKL.

The V call is TRBV30, the J call TRBJ1-1; D may be TRBD1 (5 bases). The germline V and J ends were trimmed by 5 bases and 6 bases, with 13 bases remaining between them. The germline V gene encodes CDR1 GTSNPN and CDR2 SVGIG (reference sequence). The CDR3 runs 12 residues. CDR3 loop: CAWLRGMPEAFF. The CDR3 DNA is TGTGCCTGGCTAAGGGGTATGCCTGAAGCTTTCTTT.

This CDR3 reads CASSVVGRNAQKTQYF. CDR3 coding DNA: TGTGCCAGCAGTGTAGTTGGGCGGAATGCACAGAAGACGCAGTATTTT. The chain couples TRBV6-1 to TRBJ2-3; D gene ambiguous. Trimming took 4 bases from V and 9 from J, leaving 23 bases between them. This CDR3 region has 16 residues. Germline assignment: CDR1 MNHNS and CDR2 SASEGT.

The V call is TRBV5-5, the J call TRBJ1-4; D not certain. V was clipped by 4 bases and J by 5 bases, with 15 bases between them. CDR1 is SGHKS, CDR2 YYEKEE, per germline (reference sequence). The CDR3 length is 15 residues. DNA of the CDR3: TGTGCCAGCAGCACCCAAGGGAGAAGAAATGAAAAACTGTTTTTT. It encodes CASSTQGRRNEKLFF.

The V call is TRBV10-2, the J call TRBJ1-5, with a tentative D call TRBD1 (6 bases). The CDR3 is 16 amino acids. Per the germline V gene, CDR1 is WSHSY and CDR2 is SAAADI. V shed 6 bases and J shed 3 bases, with 18 bases lying between them. For the CDR3, the DNA is TGCGCCAGCAGGGGAAGGGGGGTGAGGAACAATCAGCCCCAGCATTTT. Protein: CASRGRGVRNNQPQHF.

CDR3 nucleotides: TGTGCCAGCAGGGGGACTAGCGGGCGCGAGCAGTACTTC. It yields the protein CASRGTSGREQYF. The rearrangement joins TRBV6-1 to TRBJ2-7; 12 nucleotides agree with TRBD2. With V trimmed by 6 bases and J by 6 bases, 3 bases remained unmatched. The germline gives CDR1 MNHNS, CDR2 SASEGT. This CDR3 comprises 13 residues.